This T cell receptor (beta chain) was documented in a study of brain T cells in children with intractable seizures. Study results and limitations: HCMV serostatus was not known, and viral specificity came from CDR3 similarity only. Pre- and post-surgery blood differed in depth, so pre-surgery absences may be undersampling.

For this clone: What it binds is not known.

The CDR3 runs to 13 residues. V was pared by 3 bases and J by 0 bases, with 6 bases between. CDR1 and CDR2 from the germline V gene are SEHNR and FQNEAQ (reference sequence). TCRdb's table, derived via immunoSEQ multiplex PCR, lists solely in-frame clones and lacks some. The data show 110,000 or so clones, approximately 94% seen once. This receptor was obtained from a boy under three years old with hemimegalencephaly and intractable seizures. The material sequenced was peripheral blood, taken at surgery. V gene TRBV7-9 combines with J gene TRBJ2-7; no reliable D call. CDR3 DNA sequence: TGTGCCAGCAGCTTGGGCAACTCCTACGAGCAGTACTTC. It translates to CASSLGNSYEQYF.